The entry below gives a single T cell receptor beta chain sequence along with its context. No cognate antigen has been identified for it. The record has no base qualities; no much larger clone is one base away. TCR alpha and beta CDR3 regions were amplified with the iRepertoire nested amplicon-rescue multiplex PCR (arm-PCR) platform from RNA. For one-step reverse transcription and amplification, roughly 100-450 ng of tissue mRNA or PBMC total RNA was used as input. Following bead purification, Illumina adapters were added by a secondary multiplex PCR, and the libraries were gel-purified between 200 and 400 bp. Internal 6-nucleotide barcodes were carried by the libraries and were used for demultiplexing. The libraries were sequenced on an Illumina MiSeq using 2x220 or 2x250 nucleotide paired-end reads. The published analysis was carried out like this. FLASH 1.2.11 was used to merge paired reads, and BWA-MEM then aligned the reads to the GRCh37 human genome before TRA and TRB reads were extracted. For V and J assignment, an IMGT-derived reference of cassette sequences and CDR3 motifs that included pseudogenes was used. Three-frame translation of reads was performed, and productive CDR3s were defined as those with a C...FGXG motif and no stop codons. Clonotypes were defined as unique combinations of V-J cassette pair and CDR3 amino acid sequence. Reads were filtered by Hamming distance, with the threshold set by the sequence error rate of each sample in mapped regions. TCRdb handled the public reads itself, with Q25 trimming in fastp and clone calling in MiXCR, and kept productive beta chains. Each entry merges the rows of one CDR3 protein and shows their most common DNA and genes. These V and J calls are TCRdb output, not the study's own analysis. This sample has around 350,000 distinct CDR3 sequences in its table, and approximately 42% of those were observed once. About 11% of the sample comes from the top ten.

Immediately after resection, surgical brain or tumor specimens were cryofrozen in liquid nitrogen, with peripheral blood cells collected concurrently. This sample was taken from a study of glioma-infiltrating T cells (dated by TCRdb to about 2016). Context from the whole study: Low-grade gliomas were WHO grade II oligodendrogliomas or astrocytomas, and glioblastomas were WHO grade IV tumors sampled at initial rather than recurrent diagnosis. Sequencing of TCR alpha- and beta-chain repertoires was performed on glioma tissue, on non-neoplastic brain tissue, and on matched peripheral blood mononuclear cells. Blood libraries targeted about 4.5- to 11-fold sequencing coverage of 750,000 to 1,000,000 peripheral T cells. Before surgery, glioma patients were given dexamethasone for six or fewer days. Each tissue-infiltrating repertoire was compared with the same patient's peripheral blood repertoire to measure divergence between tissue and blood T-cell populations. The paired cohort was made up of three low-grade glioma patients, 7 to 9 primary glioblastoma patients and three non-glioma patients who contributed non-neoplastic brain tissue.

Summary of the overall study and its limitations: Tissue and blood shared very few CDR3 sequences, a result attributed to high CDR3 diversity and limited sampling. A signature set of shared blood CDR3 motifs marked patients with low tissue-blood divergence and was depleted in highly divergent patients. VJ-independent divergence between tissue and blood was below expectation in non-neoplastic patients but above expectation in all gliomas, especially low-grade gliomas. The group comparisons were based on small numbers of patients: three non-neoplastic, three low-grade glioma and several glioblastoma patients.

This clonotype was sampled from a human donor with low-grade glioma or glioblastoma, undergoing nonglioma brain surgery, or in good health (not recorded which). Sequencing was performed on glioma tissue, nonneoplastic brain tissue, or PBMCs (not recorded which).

The CDR3 region reads CASSAGSGPPTNEKLFF. The bases are TGCGCCAGCAGCGCAGGGAGTGGGCCCCCAACTAATGAAAAACTGTTTTTT. The chain is assembled from TRBV5-1 and TRBJ1-4; TRBD1 could be the D gene, as 5 bases match. V is pared back by 4 bases and J by 0 bases, with 16 bases lying between the germline termini. Including cysteine and phenylalanine, the CDR3 has 17 amino acids. The CDR3 DNA has 51 bases and is translated from base 1. According to the germline V gene, CDR1 reads SGHRS and CDR2 reads YFSETQ.